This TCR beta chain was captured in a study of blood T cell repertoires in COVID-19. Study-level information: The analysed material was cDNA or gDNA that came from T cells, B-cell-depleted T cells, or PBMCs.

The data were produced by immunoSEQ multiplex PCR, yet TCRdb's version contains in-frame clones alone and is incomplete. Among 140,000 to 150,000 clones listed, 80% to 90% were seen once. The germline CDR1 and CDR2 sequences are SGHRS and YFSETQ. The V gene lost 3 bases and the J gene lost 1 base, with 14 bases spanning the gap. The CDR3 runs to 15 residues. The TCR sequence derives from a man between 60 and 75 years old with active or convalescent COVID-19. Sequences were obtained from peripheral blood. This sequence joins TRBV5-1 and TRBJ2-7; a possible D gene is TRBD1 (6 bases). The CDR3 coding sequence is TGCGCCAGCAGCTCAGACAGGCTAACTTCCTACGAGCAGTACTTC. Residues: CASSSDRLTSYEQYF.